The 18 T cell receptor beta chains listed next were all sequenced from one sample in a study of vaccination effects on CD4 cells after COVID-19. Method: immunoSEQ multiplex PCR; TCRdb's copy keeps in-frame clones and lacks some. The profile covers approximately 74,000 clones, with roughly 79% appearing a single time and just under 3% taken by the ten largest. Under the ViraFEST assay, PBMC were stimulated with viral peptide pools so that antigen-specific CD4+ T cells expanded. Sequencing was performed afterwards. When around 10 days of culture had elapsed, CD4+ T cells were isolated. Nucleocapsid antibodies were negative in the vaccine recipients, who had never had SARS-CoV-2 infection. For these TCRs, the target antigens are not known. The material was CD4+ T cells from PBMCs cultured with HCoV-NL63 spike peptides, obtained before COVID-19 vaccination. These receptors came from a human donor who received a COVID-19 vaccine.

The V call is TRBV3-1 (or the pseudogene TRBV3-2), the J call TRBJ1-2, with 9 nucleotides matching TRBD1. After removal of 4 bases from V and 7 bases from J, the junction contained 4 bases not matched to a gene. CDR3 length equals 13 residues. The germline gives CDR1 LGHDT, CDR2 YNNKEL (reference sequence). CDR3 protein: CASSPGTGLGYTF. Written as DNA, the CDR3 is TGTGCCAGCAGCCCCGGGACAGGGCTTGGCTACACCTTC.

The rearrangement links TRBV6-5 to TRBJ2-3; TRBD2 agrees at 13 bases. This CDR3 has 15 amino acids. CDR1 is MNHEY, CDR2 SVGAGI, per germline. V lost 2 bases, J lost 7 bases, and 3 bases stayed unmatched. CDR3 sequence (DNA): TGTGCCAGCAGTTACAGACTAGCGGGGGGTAATACGCAGTATTTT. Amino acids: CASSYRLAGGNTQYF.

V is TRBV20-1 and J is TRBJ1-6; D perhaps matches TRBD1 (5 bases). Germline CDR1 and CDR2: DFQATT and SNEGSKA (reference sequence). V was trimmed by 3 bases and J by 8 bases, leaving 11 bases between them. The length of the CDR3 is 13 residues. The CDR3 DNA sequence: TGCAGTGCTAGTGCTCAGGGAGATTCACCCCTCCACTTT. This codes for CSASAQGDSPLHF.

The chain links TRBV2 to TRBJ1-5; TRBD1 is a possible D gene (5 bases). CDR3 length: 13 amino acids. Germline V gene sequence: CDR1 SNHLY, CDR2 FYNNEI. The V and J ends lost 6 bases and 6 bases respectively, with 12 bases between them. CDR3 DNA: TGTGCCAGCAGCCCCCAGGGAGGTCAGCCCCAGCATTTT. Protein product: CASSPQGGQPQHF.

The CDR3 DNA reads TGCAGCGTTGAAGACTTGAGCTCCTACAATGAGCAGTTCTTC. Protein product: CSVEDLSSYNEQFF. This rearrangement joins TRBV29-1 to TRBJ2-1; D call uncertain. V gave up 0 bases and J gave up 0 bases, with 6 bases separating them. The germline gives CDR1 SQVTM, CDR2 ANQGSEA. The CDR3 spans 14 residues.

The chain couples TRBV6-5 to TRBJ2-2; D is possibly TRBD1 (7 bases). CDR3 length: 14 residues. Trimming took 7 bases from V and 5 from J, leaving 14 bases between them. Per germline, CDR1 MNHEY and CDR2 SVGAGI. CDR3 coding DNA: TGTGCCAGCACTTTGACAGGGAGGACCGGGGAGCTGTTTTTT. It is translated as CASTLTGRTGELFF.

CDR3 loop: CASSQPGQGYTEAFF. In DNA, the CDR3 is TGTGCCAGTAGTCAACCGGGACAGGGATACACTGAAGCTTTCTTT. V is TRBV19 and J is TRBJ1-1; 9 bases map to TRBD1. V lost 5 bases, J lost 3 bases, and 7 bases stayed unmatched. The V gene's germline CDR1 is LNHDA and CDR2 SQIVND (reference sequence). The CDR3 sequence is 15 residues long.

The chain uses TRBV28 and TRBJ1-2; TRBD1 aligns across 9 bases. The V gene end was trimmed by 5 bases and the J gene end by 9 bases; junction bases not matched to a gene: 10. The CDR3 runs 14 residues. Germline loops: CDR1 MDHEN, CDR2 SYDVKM. This CDR3 is CASSEITGGGRYTF. DNA for the CDR3: TGTGCCAGCAGTGAAATAACAGGGGGCGGTCGCTACACCTTC.

The V gene is TRBV9, the J gene TRBJ2-3; possibly TRBD1 for D (6 bases). V lost 0 bases and J lost 2, with 13 bases in between. Germline values: CDR1 SGDLS, CDR2 YYNGEE. The CDR3 runs to 16 residues. In DNA form, the CDR3 reads TGTGCCAGCAGCGTAGAGGGGGTGGGGCCCACAGATACGCAGTATTTT. Its translation: CASSVEGVGPTDTQYF.

This clone was seen a handful of times. The chain uses TRBV16 and TRBJ2-2, with 8 bases lining up with TRBD1. CDR3 size: 16 residues. The J segment lost 1 base and the V segment lost 5 bases, leaving 6 bases of the junction unmatched. Germline V CDR1 and CDR2: KGHSY, FQNENV. CDR3 amino acids: CASSEGQGLNTGELFF. CDR3 DNA sequence: TGTGCCAGCAGCGAAGGACAGGGTTTGAACACCGGGGAGCTGTTTTTT.

This clone was seen a few times. J is TRBJ1-1 and V is TRBV2; D is uncertain. V was clipped by 3 bases and J by 1 base, with 6 bases between them. Germline V gene data show CDR1 as SNHLY and CDR2 as FYNNEI. The CDR3 is 13 residues long. The CDR3 bases are TGTGCCAGCAGTGAGCGCTCGAACACTGAAGCTTTCTTT. This gives the protein CASSERSNTEAFF.

The V call is TRBV7-3, the J call TRBJ1-6, with 8 bases aligning to TRBD1. The CDR3 totals 18 residues. Germline values: CDR1 SGHTA, CDR2 FQGTGA. J was trimmed by 5 bases and V by 5 bases; bases with no gene match: 14. CDR3 coding DNA: TGTGCCAGCAGCCTATACTCCGTCGGACAGGGAAATAATTCACCCCTCCACTTT. Translated, it gives CASSLYSVGQGNNSPLHF.

The chain is built from TRBV10-2 and TRBJ2-3; D remains unclear. Trimming shortened V by 7 bases and J by 6 bases, and 17 bases separated the two germline ends. From germline, CDR1 is WSHSY and CDR2 SAAADI. CDR3 size: 14 residues. In DNA form, the CDR3 reads TGCGCCAGCAAGGGCCTCGAACGTGGGGATACGCAGTATTTT. Protein sequence: CASKGLERGDTQYF.

The chain links TRBV5-8 to TRBJ2-1; TRBD1 agrees at 9 bases. J lost 7 bases, V lost 4 bases, and 6 bases had no gene match. The V gene's germline CDR1 is SGHTS and CDR2 YDEGEE. CDR3 length equals 14 residues. The CDR3 bases are TGTGCCAGCAGCGTCGGACAGGGGCAAAATGAGCAGTTCTTC. Protein product: CASSVGQGQNEQFF.

Ten or more counts support this clone. The chain is built from TRBV10-2 and TRBJ1-1; D perhaps matches TRBD1 (5 bases). The CDR3 contains 14 residues. In germline, CDR1 is WSHSY, CDR2 SAAADI. The V end was cut by 7 bases, the J end by 0 bases, with 12 bases between. The CDR3 is CASKVRGMNTEAFF. For the CDR3, the DNA is TGCGCCAGCAAGGTTCGGGGGATGAACACTGAAGCTTTCTTT.

The V gene is TRBV5-8, the J gene TRBJ2-7, with D possibly TRBD2 on 6 matching bases. CDR3 length: 14 amino acids. With 2 bases removed from V and 7 bases from J, the gap between germline ends came to 16 bases. CDR1 SGHTS and CDR2 YDEGEE come from the germline V gene. The CDR3 nucleotides read TGTGCCAGCAGCTTTCCCACTAGCCGGTGGGAGCAGTACGTC. Translated, it gives CASSFPTSRWEQYV.

V and J are TRBV29-1 and TRBJ1-3; D is perhaps TRBD1 (6 bases). CDR1 and CDR2 from the germline V gene are SQVTM and ANQGSEA. The length of the CDR3 is 12 residues. Trimming left V 6 bases short and J 7 bases short, with 13 bases between. Here the CDR3 reads CSVGGGPNTIYF. The CDR3 DNA reads TGCAGCGTGGGGGGCGGCCCTAACACCATATATTTT.

The chain joins TRBV12-3 or TRBV12-4 to TRBJ2-3; D remains ambiguous. V was trimmed by 3 bases and J by 1 base, leaving 5 bases between them. The length of the CDR3 is 13 residues. The CDR3 DNA is TGTGCCAGCAGTTTTCGGGGCACAGATACGCAGTATTTT. It translates to CASSFRGTDTQYF.